What follows are 3 T cell receptor beta chains derived from one specimen sequenced in a study of cytomegalovirus exposure and HLA in healthy donors. PCR was performed using 60 Vbeta and 13 Jbeta primers. The data were produced by immunoSEQ multiplex PCR, yet TCRdb's version contains in-frame clones alone and is incomplete. The sample records about 120,000 clones, 74% being singletons. Source material: PBMCs. The receptors derive from a human donor in good health.

CDR3 in amino acids: CASIGTATSPLHF. The CDR3 nucleotides read TGTGCCAGCATTGGGACAGCTACTTCACCCCTCCACTTT. The chain has TRBV2 and TRBJ1-6, with 7 bases identical to TRBD1. CDR3 size: 13 residues. With V trimmed by 7 bases and J by 9 bases, 6 bases remained unmatched. CDR1 and CDR2 from the germline V gene are SNHLY and FYNNEI.

The chain joins TRBV18 to TRBJ1-5, with D possibly being TRBD1 (5 bases). CDR1 KGHSH and CDR2 LQKENI come from the germline V gene. V was clipped by 2 bases and J by 1 base, with 6 bases between them. This CDR3 has 14 residues. The CDR3 is CASSPAGSNQPQHF. CDR3 DNA sequence: TGTGCCAGCTCACCAGCAGGGAGCAATCAGCCCCAGCATTTT.

This clone was counted a few times. CDR3 coding DNA: TGCAGCGCGGTACCCGGGGGAAGCTACGAGCAGTACTTC. This encodes CSAVPGGSYEQYF. V gene TRBV29-1 combines with J gene TRBJ2-7; weak D call: TRBD2 (6 bases). CDR3 size: 13 residues. Trimming took off 7 bases at V and 3 bases at J, with 16 bases between the two ends. Germline CDR1 and CDR2: SQVTM and ANQGSEA.